These T cell receptor beta chains were read from a single sample in a study of T-cell reconstitution after alpha-beta-depleted transplantation in children. TCRdb redid the calling of the PCR reads with MiXCR, one entry per CDR3 protein. The table has roughly 300,000 distinct CDR3 sequences, over 8% seen once. This specimen was PBMCs from the stem cell graft donor, taken from the stem cell graft. The origin of the receptors is a human donor who donated a stem cell graft to a child with SCID. Each CDR3 is given with its conserved first and last residue. The D gene is left open where the match is weak. Clone size is not always given. Where it is, it says once, few, many or a class for expanded clones.

D,V,size,J,CDR3,DNA
NA,TRBV5-1,NA,TRBJ2-2,CASSLVNLRDTGELFF,TGCGCCAGCAGCTTAGTCAATTTAAGGGACACCGGGGAGCTGTTTTTT
NA,TRBV4-2,NA,TRBJ1-3,CASSQESEGRNTIYF,TGTGCCAGCAGCCAAGAGTCGGAGGGTAGAAACACCATATATTTT
NA,TRBV12-3/TRBV12-4,NA,TRBJ2-1,CATRGSSYNEQFF,TGTGCCACCCGGGGCAGCTCCTACAATGAGCAGTTCTTC
NA,TRBV5-1,NA,TRBJ1-2,CASSISDEKYGYTF,TGCGCCAGCAGCATCTCGGACGAGAAGTATGGCTACACCTTC
TRBD1,TRBV6-1,NA,TRBJ1-4,CASRKGTANEKLFF,TGTGCCAGCAGGAAAGGGACAGCTAATGAAAAACTGTTTTTT
NA,TRBV7-2,few,TRBJ2-2,CASSAGTAKVGELFF,TGTGCCAGCAGCGCCGGGACGGCAAAGGTCGGGGAGCTGTTTTTT
NA,TRBV6-1,few,TRBJ2-7,CASSATRDYEQYF,TGTGCCAGCAGTGCGACTCGGGACTACGAGCAGTACTTC
NA,TRBV12-3/TRBV12-4,few,TRBJ2-5,CASSPSPGHRETQYF,TGTGCCAGCAGTCCCTCCCCGGGCCATAGGGAGACCCAGTACTTC
NA,TRBV20-1,NA,TRBJ1-2,CSAPYVEVGVYTF,TGCAGTGCTCCTTACGTGGAAGTCGGAGTCTACACCTTC
NA,TRBV7-9,NA,TRBJ1-5,CASGSGGQPQHF,TGTGCCAGCGGAAGCGGGGGCCAGCCCCAGCATTTT
TRBD1,TRBV5-1,NA,TRBJ2-3,CASSTGGQGGTDTQYF,TGCGCCAGCAGCACAGGGGGACAGGGAGGTACAGATACGCAGTATTTT
NA,TRBV12-3/TRBV12-4,NA,TRBJ2-2,CASRLGADSAELFF,TGTGCCAGCAGGCTAGGGGCGGATTCGGCGGAGCTGTTTTTT
TRBD1,TRBV11-2,few,TRBJ2-1,CASSWTGDGEQFF,TGTGCCAGCAGCTGGACAGGGGATGGTGAGCAGTTCTTC
NA,TRBV3-1,many,TRBJ2-5,CASSQILEEETQYF,TGTGCCAGCAGCCAAATCCTGGAGGAAGAGACCCAGTACTTC
NA,TRBV5-1,NA,TRBJ1-5,CASSLAGREQPQHF,TGCGCCAGCAGCTTGGCAGGACGGGAGCAGCCCCAGCATTTT
NA,TRBV7-9,NA,TRBJ2-5,CASSLSAEDVTQYF,TGTGCCAGCAGCTTATCTGCGGAGGACGTGACCCAGTACTTC